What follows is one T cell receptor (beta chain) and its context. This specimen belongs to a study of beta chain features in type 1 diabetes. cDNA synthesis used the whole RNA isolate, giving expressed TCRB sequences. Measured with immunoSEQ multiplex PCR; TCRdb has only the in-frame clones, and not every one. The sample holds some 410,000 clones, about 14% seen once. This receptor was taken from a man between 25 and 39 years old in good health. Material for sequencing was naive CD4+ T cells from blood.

This CDR3 is CSVRFGGANVLTF. Written as DNA, the CDR3 is TGCAGCGTAAGGTTCGGCGGGGCCAACGTCCTGACTTTC. The gene calls are TRBV29-1 and TRBJ2-6; D gene ambiguous. This CDR3 region has 13 residues. V lost 6 bases and J lost 4, with 10 bases in between. Germline V gene data show CDR1 as SQVTM and CDR2 as ANQGSEA.